This T cell receptor beta chain was sequenced during a study of T cells in Graves' hyperthyroidism and ophthalmopathy. Study as a whole: It was at initial diagnosis, before any treatment, that peripheral blood was collected. Points from the study as a whole: Most thyroid clonotypes that were expanded above 0.001 also turned up in blood.

This clonotype was seen many times. Its antigen is not known. V shed 2 bases and J shed 14 bases, with 13 bases lying between them. The CDR3 has 13 residues. Germline V gene data show CDR1 as SGHAT and CDR2 as FQNNGV. The TCR beta CDR3 regions underwent amplification using RNA transcripts as the source. Researchers ran a first-round RT-PCR on the TCR CDR3 using the HTBI primer set. TCRdb itself ran the multiplex PCR reads through MiXCR, one entry per CDR3 protein. The table has a few hundred thousand distinct CDR3 sequences, around 23% seen once. Criteria for exclusion of patients were uncontrolled infection, other autoimmune disease, pregnancy or lactation.

What was sequenced was blood. This receptor was obtained from a woman aged 45-60 years with Graves' hyperthyroidism. The J gene is TRBJ1-6, the V gene TRBV11-2; unclear D gene. The CDR3 sequence: CASSLTGYNTLHF. DNA of the CDR3: TGTGCCAGCAGCTTAACGGGGTACAACACCCTCCACTTT.